This T cell receptor beta chain originates from a study of PD-1 blockade in classical Hodgkin lymphoma. General study findings and limits: Nivolumab initiated under 1 year post-ASCT led to patient exclusion. As was reported, newly diagnosed patients showed lower baseline TCR diversity than healthy donors did.

In every patient, relapse followed autologous stem cell transplantation, while exposure to brentuximab vedotin differed. The data were produced by immunoSEQ multiplex PCR, yet TCRdb's version contains in-frame clones alone and is incomplete. The sample includes about 19,000 clones, roughly 89% seen only once; the top ten take over 10%. Germline V gene lookup returns CDR1 SGHRS and CDR2 YFSETQ. The CDR3 extends over 14 amino acids. A remark on this clone: Its antigen is not identified. One junction end does not reproduce the germline sequence, and a read error may be involved.

The chain has TRBV5-1 and TRBJ1-5, with 7 bases fitting TRBD1. This material consisted of peripheral blood mononuclear cells (PBMCs), taken before the second cycle of nivolumab. This TCR derives from a human donor with classical Hodgkin lymphoma. For the CDR3, the DNA is TGCGCCAGCAGCCGGGACAGTAGCGATCAGCCCCAGCATTTT. Amino acid sequence: CASSRDSSDQPQHF.